This record looks at one T cell receptor beta chain sequence and its context. This receptor's antigen is unknown. No much larger clonotype is one base removed from it; base qualities were not supplied. Sequenced on an Illumina HiSeq 1500. In TCRdb, the public reads were trimmed at Q25 with fastp and aligned with MiXCR, with productive beta chains retained. CDR3 protein sequences are deduplicated, and each keeps its most common genes and DNA. In all, the sample holds roughly 200,000 distinct CDR3 sequences, and approximately 38% of those were seen once. The leading ten clones occupy 55% to 60% of the sample. The data derive from a study of T cell repertoires in cytomegalovirus infection (dated by TCRdb to the late 2010s). About the study as a whole: Alongside well-studied HLA-B-restricted epitopes, the peptide stimulations were aimed at recently identified HLA-C-restricted CMV epitopes, whose presentation resists viral immunomodulation. Donor HLA type was relevant to the analysis, because carriage of CMV infection together with the matching HLA type was indicated by public TCR beta signatures. General study outcomes and caveats: The ex vivo response was dominated by HLA-C-restricted CMV-specific TCR beta clonotypes, and the single most frequent clonotype in two of eight donors was supplied by these HLA-C-restricted clonotypes. In both this cohort and an independent cohort of 352 donors, the cumulative frequency of public TCR beta family members distinguished carriers of CMV infection plus the relevant HLA type.

From its cysteine to its phenylalanine, the CDR3 spans 16 amino acids. Just CDR3 DNA is preserved here, 48 bases in frame from base 1. The junction carries 19 bases between V and J, which are trimmed by 10 bases and 0 bases respectively. The treatment or condition label corresponds to: in vitro stimulation with specific CMV peptide epitopes to enrich CMV-specific T cells. The clonotype originates from a human donor in good health (CMV status not recorded). Some clones in this sample may be carry-over from other donors' samples. The rearrangement combines TRBV12-3 or TRBV12-4 with TRBJ2-1; the D segment could be TRBD1, given 6 matching bases. The sample here was CD8+ T cells from cultured PBMCs, taken from culture after CMV antigen stimulation. The DNA sequence reads TGTGCCACCAGGGGAGAGGGGTTGAGCTCCTACAATGAGCAGTTCTTC. The translation is CATRGEGLSSYNEQFF.